Each of the 24 T cell receptor beta chains below was sequenced from the same sample in a study of monozygotic twins with inflammatory bowel disease. TCRdb processed the 5' RACE reads again and assigns one entry to each CDR3 protein, with no DNA. The sample includes over 110,000 distinct CDR3 sequences. The specimen sequenced was blood. The receptor source for this set is a human donor with ulcerative colitis or Crohn's disease, or a healthy co-twin of an affected twin (not recorded which).

The rearrangement joins TRBV6-5 to TRBJ2-7; the D call of TRBD1 rests on TCRdb alone, since no DNA is present to check it. Germline assignment: CDR1 MNHEY and CDR2 SVGAGI. The CDR3 length is 12 residues. The CDR3: CASSQQGYEQYF.

CDR3 amino acids: CSANSPGKNIQYF. The chain combines TRBV20-1 with TRBJ2-4; TCRdb indicates TRBD1, and absent DNA this call remains unverified. There are 13 residues in the CDR3. Germline values: CDR1 DFQATT, CDR2 SNEGSKA (reference sequence).

This chain's CDR3 is CASSTTGSNTGELFF. The chain employs TRBV5-1 and TRBJ2-2; without DNA, the TCRdb call of TRBD1 cannot be checked. The CDR3 runs 15 residues. Germline V gene data show CDR1 as SGHRS and CDR2 as YFSETQ.

The chain carries TRBV5-6 and TRBJ2-7; TCRdb returns TRBD1, unconfirmable since there is no DNA. Germline CDR1 and CDR2: SGHDT and YYEEEE. The CDR3 has 15 amino acids. The chain's CDR3 is CASSFAGGAIYEQYF.

This rearrangement joins TRBV5-1 to TRBJ2-3; the D call of TRBD2 rests on TCRdb alone, since no DNA is present to check it. The CDR3 contains 15 residues. CDR1 and CDR2 from the germline V gene are SGHRS and YFSETQ. The CDR3 spells CASSGIAGSTDTQYF.

CDR3 region: CASTVMRTEAFF. The rearrangement uses TRBV11-2 and TRBJ1-1. The CDR3 sequence is 12 residues long. Germline V gene sequence: CDR1 SGHAT, CDR2 FQNNGV.

The rearrangement joins TRBV7-2 to TRBJ2-7; there is no DNA to check the TCRdb D call of TRBD1. CDR1 is SGHTA and CDR2 is FQGNSA in the germline V gene. The length of the CDR3 is 17 residues. CDR3 residues: CASSLGTADSPQGEQYF.

The chain links TRBV20-1 to TRBJ2-3; the TRBD2 assignment by TCRdb is unverifiable without DNA. Looked up from germline, CDR1 is DFQATT and CDR2 is SNEGSKA (reference sequence). CDR3 length equals 19 residues. The CDR3 here is CSARGGSGLAGISTDTQYF.

The rearrangement joins TRBV4-3 to TRBJ2-7; TCRdb designates TRBD1, a call that cannot be tested without DNA. Germline-derived CDR1 and CDR2 are LGHNA and YSLEER. The CDR3 has 13 residues. CDR3 sequence: CASSQDTGDEQYF.

This rearrangement joins TRBV20-1 to TRBJ1-2. The CDR3 is made up of 12 amino acids. Germline CDR1 DFQATT, CDR2 SNEGSKA (reference sequence). CDR3 sequence: CSAPQAGYGYTF.

CDR3 amino acids: CASSLEGPGTEAFF. The chain carries TRBV5-4 and TRBJ1-1; TCRdb lists TRBD1, though no DNA is available to test this call. The CDR3 is made up of 14 amino acids. CDR1 SGHNT and CDR2 YYREEE come from the germline V gene (reference sequence). Full variable domain (rest looked up from reference TRBV5-4 and TRBJ1-1): ETGVTQSPTHLIKTRGQQVTLRCSSQSGHNTVSWYQQALGQGPQFIFQYYREEENGRGNFPPRFSGLQFPNYSSELNVNALELDDSALYLCASSLEGPGTEAFFGQGTRLTVV.

The chain recombines TRBV7-2 with TRBJ2-7. CDR1 and CDR2 (germline): SGHTA, FQGNSA. There are 14 residues in the CDR3. The CDR3 sequence is CASSRDPNAYEQYF.

This chain joins TRBV5-5 and TRBJ2-6; TCRdb selects TRBD1, and the lack of DNA leaves this call unchecked. CDR3 length: 17 residues. The germline gives CDR1 SGHKS, CDR2 YYEKEE (reference sequence). CDR3 loop: CAGSFPGQSSGANVLTF.

The chain uses TRBV4-2 and TRBJ2-7; the D call from TCRdb, TRBD1, cannot be confirmed without DNA. CDR1 is LGHNA, CDR2 YNFKEQ, per germline. This CDR3 spans 14 amino acids. CDR3 amino acids: CASSHDDRGYEQYF.

The J gene is TRBJ1-2, the V gene TRBV5-1. This CDR3 is 14 amino acids long. The germline gives CDR1 SGHRS, CDR2 YFSETQ. The CDR3 sequence is CASSLARGPYGYTF.

This rearrangement joins TRBV5-1 to TRBJ2-1; checking the TCRdb D call of TRBD2 is not possible without DNA. Looked up from germline, CDR1 is SGHRS and CDR2 is YFSETQ. This CDR3 is 16 amino acids long. CDR3 amino acids: CASSLGLASTYNEQFF.

The V gene is TRBV19, the J gene TRBJ2-7; the D call from TCRdb, TRBD2, cannot be confirmed without DNA. The CDR3 sequence is 14 residues long. Germline CDR1 LNHDA, CDR2 SQIVND (reference sequence). The CDR3 sequence is CASSIDRDQREQYF.

This chain links TRBV29-1 with TRBJ2-2; TCRdb outputs TRBD1, but without DNA this stays unchecked. The germline CDR1 and CDR2 sequences are SQVTM and ANQGSEA. The CDR3 runs 15 residues. CDR3 sequence reads: CSVRTPGQHTGELFF.

The chain recombines TRBV15 with TRBJ2-3; TCRdb picks TRBD2, but there is no DNA to check that call. Germline V gives CDR1 LNHNV, CDR2 YYDKDF (reference sequence). The length of the CDR3 is 13 residues. The CDR3 loop is CATSRVGGDTQYF.

The V and J genes are TRBV20-1 and TRBJ2-7; TCRdb names TRBD1, which stays unverified in the absence of DNA. Germline CDR1 and CDR2: DFQATT and SNEGSKA (reference sequence). The CDR3 totals 16 residues. This chain's CDR3 is CSAPSDRGMETYEQYF.

This rearrangement joins TRBV2 to TRBJ2-3; no DNA is available, so the TRBD1 call from TCRdb remains unchecked. The CDR3 runs to 19 residues. Germline CDR1 reads SNHLY; CDR2 reads FYNNEI. The CDR3 protein is CASSEAFPRERGYTDTQYF. Full variable domain (outside the CDR3, taken from reference TRBV2 and TRBJ2-3): EPEVTQTPSHQVTQMGQEVILRCVPISNHLYFYWYRQILGQKVEFLVSFYNNEISEKSEIFDDQFSVERPDGSNFTLKIRSTKLEDSAMYFCASSEAFPRERGYTDTQYFGPGTRLTVL.

The chain is built from TRBV5-1 and TRBJ2-5. The V gene's germline CDR1 is SGHRS and CDR2 YFSETQ. The CDR3 is 16 amino acids. The CDR3 sequence is CASSSMTLALRETQYF.

This chain connects TRBV4-2 to TRBJ2-7; TCRdb designates TRBD2, a call that cannot be tested without DNA. The CDR3 loop spans 16 amino acids. Germline V gene lookup returns CDR1 LGHNA and CDR2 YNFKEQ. The CDR3 here is CASSQEGGGPRGEQYF.

This chain joins TRBV4-2 and TRBJ1-3. In germline, CDR1 is LGHNA, CDR2 YNFKEQ. The CDR3 runs 17 residues. The CDR3: CASSQEIRAGPGNTIYF.